The rows below give T cell receptor beta chains drawn from one sample of a study of T-cell reconstitution after alpha-beta-depleted transplantation in children. A single record per CDR3 protein comes from TCRdb applying MiXCR to the PCR reads. The data hold fewer than 120,000 distinct CDR3 sequences, with about a tenth observed a single time. The sequencing here drew on PBMCs from the stem cell graft donor, taken from the stem cell graft. Receptor source: a human donor who donated a stem cell graft to a child with acute lymphoblastic leukemia. Each CDR3 is given with its conserved first and last residue. A D gene is named only where the DNA matches it firmly. A row's size may be missing; if present it is once, few, many or a size class.

abundance,d_gene,v_gene,j_gene,CDR3nt,CDR3aa
few,NA,TRBV6-2/TRBV6-3,TRBJ2-7,TGTGCCAGCAGACAAAGAAACTACGAGCAGTACTTC,CASRQRNYEQYF
many,TRBD1,TRBV6-5,TRBJ2-3,TGTGCCAGCAGTCGACAGGGGACAGATACGCAGTATTTT,CASSRQGTDTQYF
many,NA,TRBV27,TRBJ2-2,TGTGCCAGCAGATCGACTGCCCCGACCGGGGAGCTGTTTTTT,CASRSTAPTGELFF
NA,NA,TRBV5-1,TRBJ2-6,TGCGCCAGCAGCTTGGGTGTATCTGGGGCCAACGGCCTGACTTTC,CASSLGVSGANGLTF
many,NA,TRBV9,TRBJ2-5,TGTGCCAGCAGCGTAGCCATGGCAGGGCAAGAGACCCAGTACTTC,CASSVAMAGQETQYF
many,NA,TRBV15,TRBJ1-1,TGTGCCACCAGCAGAACTTTTCCTCCGGGGTTGAACACTGAAGCTTTCTTT,CATSRTFPPGLNTEAFF
many,NA,TRBV7-6,TRBJ2-1,TGTGCCAGCAGCTTAGGGGAGAAAAATGAGCAGTTCTTC,CASSLGEKNEQFF
many,TRBD2,TRBV20-1,TRBJ2-2,TGCAGTGCAACTCCACTAGCGGGAGCTCGCACCGGGGAGCTGTTTTTT,CSATPLAGARTGELFF
many,NA,TRBV18,TRBJ1-2,TGTGCCAGCTCACCACGAACAGGGAATCAGGACGGCTACACCTTC,CASSPRTGNQDGYTF
many,NA,TRBV12-3/TRBV12-4,TRBJ1-2,TGTGCCAGCAGTTCGCAGGGAGCTAACTATGGCTACACCTTC,CASSSQGANYGYTF
many,NA,TRBV7-9,TRBJ1-1,TGTGCCAGCAGACTCCAAGAGAACACTGAAGCTTTCTTT,CASRLQENTEAFF
few,NA,TRBV7-9,TRBJ2-3,TGTGCCAGCAGCTCCCGAATAGGATTGGAGGAAGATACGCAGTATTTT,CASSSRIGLEEDTQYF
NA,NA,TRBV5-6,TRBJ2-2,TGTGCCAGCAGCTTGAGGGATGGCGGGGAGCTGTTTTTT,CASSLRDGGELFF